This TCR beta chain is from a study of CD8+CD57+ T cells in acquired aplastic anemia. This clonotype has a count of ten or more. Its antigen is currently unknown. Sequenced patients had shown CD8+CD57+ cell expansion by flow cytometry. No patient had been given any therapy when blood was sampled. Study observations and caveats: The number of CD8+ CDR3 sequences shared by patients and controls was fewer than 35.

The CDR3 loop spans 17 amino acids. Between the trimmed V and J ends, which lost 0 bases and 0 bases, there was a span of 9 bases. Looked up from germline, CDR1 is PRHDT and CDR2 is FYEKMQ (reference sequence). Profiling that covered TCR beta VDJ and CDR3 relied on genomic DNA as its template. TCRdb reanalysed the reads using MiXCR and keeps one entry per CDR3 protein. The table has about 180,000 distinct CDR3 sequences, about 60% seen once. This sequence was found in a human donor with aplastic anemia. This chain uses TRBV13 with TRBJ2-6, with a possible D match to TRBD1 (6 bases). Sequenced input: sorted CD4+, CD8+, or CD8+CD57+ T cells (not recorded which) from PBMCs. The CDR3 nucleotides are TGTGCCAGCAGCTTAGGGACAGGAGGCTCTGGGGCCAACGTCCTGACTTTC. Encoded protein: CASSLGTGGSGANVLTF.